This T cell receptor beta chain was sequenced for a study of T cell repertoires in cytomegalovirus infection. Study at large: Signatures in public TCR beta sequences pointed to both CMV infection and matching HLA type.

Deletions cut 3 bases from V and 7 bases from J, with 13 bases between. In germline, CDR1 is MGHRA, CDR2 YSYEKL. There are 14 residues in the CDR3. This clonotype was counted many times. Its antigen remains unidentified. Whole-study findings and limits: The ex vivo response showed dominance by HLA-C-restricted CMV-specific TCR beta clonotypes. Adding up the frequency of public TCR beta families identified people who carried CMV plus the relevant HLA.

MiXCR was run by TCRdb on the reads, yielding one entry per CDR3 protein. The sample lists 65,000 to 90,000 distinct CDR3 sequences, 3% to 4.5% seen once, with approximately 20% in the top ten. The sequencing input was PBMCs. The genes are TRBV4-1 and TRBJ1-5; the D gene is possibly TRBD1 (5 bases). The source of this sequence is a human donor in good health (CMV status not recorded). Some clones in this sample may be carry-over from other donors' samples. The DNA of the CDR3 is TGCGCCAGCAGCCACCCACCCTGGGGCCAGCCCCAGCATTTT. Amino acid sequence: CASSHPPWGQPQHF.